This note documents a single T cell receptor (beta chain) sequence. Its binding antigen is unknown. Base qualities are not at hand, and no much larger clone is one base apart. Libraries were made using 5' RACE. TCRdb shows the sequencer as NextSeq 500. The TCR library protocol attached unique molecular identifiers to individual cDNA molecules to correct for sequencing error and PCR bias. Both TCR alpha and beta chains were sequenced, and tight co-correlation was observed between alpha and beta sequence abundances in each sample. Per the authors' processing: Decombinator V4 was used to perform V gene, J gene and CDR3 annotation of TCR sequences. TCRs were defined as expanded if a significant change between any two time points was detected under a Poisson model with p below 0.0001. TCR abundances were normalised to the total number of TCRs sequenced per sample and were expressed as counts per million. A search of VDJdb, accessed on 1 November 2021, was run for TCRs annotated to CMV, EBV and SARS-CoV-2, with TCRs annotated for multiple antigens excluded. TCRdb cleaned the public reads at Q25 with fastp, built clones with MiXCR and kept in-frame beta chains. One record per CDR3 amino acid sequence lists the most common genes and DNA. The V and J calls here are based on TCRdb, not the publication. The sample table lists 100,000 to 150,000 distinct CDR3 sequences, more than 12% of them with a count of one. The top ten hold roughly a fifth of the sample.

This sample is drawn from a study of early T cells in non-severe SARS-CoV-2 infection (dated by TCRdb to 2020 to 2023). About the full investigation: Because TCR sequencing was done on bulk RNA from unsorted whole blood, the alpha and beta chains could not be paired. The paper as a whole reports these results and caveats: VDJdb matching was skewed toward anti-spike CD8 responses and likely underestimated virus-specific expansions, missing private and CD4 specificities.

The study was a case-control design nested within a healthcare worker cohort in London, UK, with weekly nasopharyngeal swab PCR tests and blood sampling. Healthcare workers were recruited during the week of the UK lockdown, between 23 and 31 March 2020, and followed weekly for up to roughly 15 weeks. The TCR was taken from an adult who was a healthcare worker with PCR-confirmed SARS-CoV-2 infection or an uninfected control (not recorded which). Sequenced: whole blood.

The sequenced DNA: TGTGCCAGCAGTTTAGGGCGGGGGAACACCGGGGAGCTGTTTTTT. It translates to CASSLGRGNTGELFF. The sequence joins TRBV12-3 or TRBV12-4 to TRBJ2-2; TRBD2 might be the D gene, on 6 matching bases. Taken from cysteine to phenylalanine, the CDR3 has 15 residues. Of all the DNA, just the CDR3 is kept, 45 bases in frame from base 1. The V end loses 1 base and the J end loses 1 base, and a stretch of 7 bases separates them.